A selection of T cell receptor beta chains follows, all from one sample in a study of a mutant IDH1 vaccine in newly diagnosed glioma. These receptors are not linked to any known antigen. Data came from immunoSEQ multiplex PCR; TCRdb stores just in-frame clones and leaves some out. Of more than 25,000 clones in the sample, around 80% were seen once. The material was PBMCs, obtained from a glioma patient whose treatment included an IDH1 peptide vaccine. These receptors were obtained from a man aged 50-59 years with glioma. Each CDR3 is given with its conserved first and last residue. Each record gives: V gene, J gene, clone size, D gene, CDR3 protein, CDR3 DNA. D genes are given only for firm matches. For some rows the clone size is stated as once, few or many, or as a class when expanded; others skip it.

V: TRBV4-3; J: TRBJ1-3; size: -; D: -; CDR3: CASSQEGPGTSASGNTIYF; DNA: TGCGCCAGCAGCCAAGAGGGCCCCGGGACCTCCGCCTCTGGAAACACCATATATTTT
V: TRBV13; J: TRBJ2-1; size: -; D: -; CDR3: CASSLGLDNEQFF; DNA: TGTGCCAGCAGCTTAGGCTTAGACAATGAGCAGTTCTTC
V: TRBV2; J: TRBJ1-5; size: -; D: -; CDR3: CASSETGNQPQHF; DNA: TGTGCCAGCAGTGAGACAGGCAATCAGCCCCAGCATTTT
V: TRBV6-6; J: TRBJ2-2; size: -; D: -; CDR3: CASSYRRGGELFF; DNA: TGTGCCAGCAGTTACAGGAGGGGCGGGGAGCTGTTTTTT
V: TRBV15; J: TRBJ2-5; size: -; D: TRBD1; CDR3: CATSRIEQGAQETQYF; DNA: TGTGCCACCAGCAGGATTGAACAGGGGGCTCAAGAGACCCAGTACTTC
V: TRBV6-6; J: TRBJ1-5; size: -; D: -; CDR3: CASSENQPQHF; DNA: TGTGCCAGCAGTGAAAATCAGCCCCAGCATTTT
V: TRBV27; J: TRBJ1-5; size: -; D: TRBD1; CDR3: CASSTQQGVDQPQHF; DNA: TGTGCCAGCAGTACCCAACAGGGGGTGGATCAGCCCCAGCATTTT
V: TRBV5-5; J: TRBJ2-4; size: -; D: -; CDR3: CASSLAFGAVAKNIQYF; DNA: TGTGCCAGCAGCTTGGCCTTCGGGGCAGTAGCCAAAAACATTCAGTACTTC
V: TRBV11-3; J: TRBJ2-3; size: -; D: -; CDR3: CASSPGSDTQYF; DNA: TGTGCCAGCAGCCCGGGCTCAGATACGCAGTATTTT
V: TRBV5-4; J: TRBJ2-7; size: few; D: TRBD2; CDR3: CASSLSGGSYEQYF; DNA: TGTGCCAGCAGCCTTAGCGGGGGGTCCTACGAGCAGTACTTC
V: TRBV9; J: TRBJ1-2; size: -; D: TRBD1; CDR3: CASSPRDSNYGYTF; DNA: TGTGCCAGCAGCCCTCGGGACAGTAACTATGGCTACACCTTC